Shown below are 13 T cell receptor beta chains from a single sample sequenced in a study of T cell responses to AZD1222 COVID-19 vaccine. Using immunoSEQ multiplex PCR, the repertoire was profiled, and TCRdb retains in-frame clones only, with some absent. Among some 140,000 clones listed, over 85% were seen once. Sequenced here: peripheral blood, sampled on day 0 of AZD1222 vaccination. The receptors derive from an adult in good health.

The table lists this clone with a few counts. The gene calls are TRBV4-3 and TRBJ2-6; D may be TRBD2 (5 bases). The length of the CDR3 is 16 residues. V was clipped by 0 bases and J by 2 bases, with 8 bases between them. The V gene's germline CDR1 is LGHNA and CDR2 YSLEER. CDR3: CASSQDRGTGANVLTF. CDR3 in DNA: TGCGCCAGCAGCCAAGATCGGGGAACTGGGGCCAACGTCCTGACTTTC.

Here the CDR3 reads CASRPTEYYGYTF. CDR3 DNA sequence: TGTGCCAGCAGACCGACAGAATACTATGGCTACACCTTC. The V call is TRBV6-5, the J call TRBJ1-2; D perhaps matches TRBD1 (5 bases). The CDR3 runs 13 residues. Trimming shortened V by 6 bases and J by 3 bases, and 11 bases separated the two germline ends. Germline lookup yields CDR1 MNHEY and CDR2 SVGAGI.

This sequence joins TRBV27 and TRBJ1-5; D is unclear. V lost 8 bases and J lost 5, with 4 bases in between. The CDR3 extends over 10 amino acids. Germline lookup yields CDR1 MNHEY and CDR2 SMNVEV (reference sequence). The DNA for the CDR3 is TGTGCCAGCGGCTATCAGCCCCAGCATTTT. It specifies CASGYQPQHF.

The chain carries TRBV28 and TRBJ1-1; the D gene is possibly TRBD1 (6 bases). The V end lost 6 bases, the J end lost 6 bases, and 14 bases lay between the germline ends. Germline loops: CDR1 MDHEN, CDR2 SYDVKM. CDR3 length: 13 amino acids. Here the CDR3 reads CASSLQTGSEAFF. The CDR3 region has the DNA TGTGCCAGCAGCCTCCAAACAGGGTCTGAAGCTTTCTTT.

The V and J genes are TRBV19 and TRBJ2-1; 10 positions match TRBD1. V gave up 1 base and J gave up 9 bases; unmatched junction bases: 6. The CDR3 extends over 15 amino acids. The germline V gene encodes CDR1 LNHDA and CDR2 SQIVND (reference sequence). This CDR3 reads CASSIGQGAGSEQFF. The CDR3 bases are TGTGCCAGTAGTATAGGACAGGGGGCTGGTAGTGAGCAGTTCTTC.

This clone was picked up a small number of times. The chain recombines TRBV28 with TRBJ2-7, with D uncertain. Trimming cost V 6 bases and J 2 bases, with 17 bases left between them. The CDR3 has 15 amino acids. Germline values: CDR1 MDHEN, CDR2 SYDVKM. The CDR3 reads CASSESLQDAYEQYF. The CDR3 DNA reads TGTGCCAGCAGCGAGTCCCTTCAAGATGCCTACGAGCAGTACTTC.

V usage is TRBV5-1 and J usage is TRBJ2-1, with TRBD2 matching 10 bases. CDR3 length: 17 amino acids. The V and J ends lost 3 bases and 4 bases, in that order; junction bases with no gene match: 10. Germline values: CDR1 SGHRS, CDR2 YFSETQ. In DNA form, the CDR3 reads TGCGCCAGCAGCTCGGCGGGACTAGCGAACATTTACAATGAGCAGTTCTTC. It codes for CASSSAGLANIYNEQFF. The full variable domain, rest sourced from reference TRBV5-1 and TRBJ2-1, is KAGVTQTPRYLIKTRGQQVTLSCSPISGHRSVSWYQQTPGQGLQFLFEYFSETQRNKGNFPGRFSGRQFSNSRSEMNVSTLELGDSALYLCASSSAGLANIYNEQFFGPGTRLTVL.

This rearrangement joins TRBV5-1 to TRBJ1-2; no definite D call. The V gene's germline CDR1 is SGHRS and CDR2 YFSETQ. The V gene lost 0 bases and the J gene lost 5 bases, with 8 bases spanning the gap. This CDR3 spans 13 amino acids. CDR3 sequence (DNA): TGCGCCAGCAGCTTGGGGGCAGAGTATGGCTACACCTTC. Amino acids: CASSLGAEYGYTF.

The count of this clone is one. The chain joins TRBV29-1 to TRBJ1-2, with D unclear. CDR1 is SQVTM and CDR2 is ANQGSEA in the germline V gene. CDR3 length: 14 residues. The V gene lost 3 bases and the J gene lost 0 bases, with 11 bases spanning the gap. The CDR3 DNA reads TGCAGCGTTGAGGGTGGGATAACTAACTATGGCTACACCTTC. It yields the protein CSVEGGITNYGYTF.

This clone has a single count. The chain couples TRBV4-2 to TRBJ2-7; 8 nucleotides line up with TRBD2. The CDR3 is 15 residues long. The V segment lost 0 bases and the J segment 2 bases; nucleotides outside the gene matches: 3. Looked up from germline, CDR1 is LGHNA and CDR2 is YNFKEQ. As DNA, the CDR3 is TGTGCCAGCAGCCAAGACTTCGGGAGGGCCTACGAGCAGTACTTC. This translates into CASSQDFGRAYEQYF.

The V call is TRBV5-1, the J call TRBJ2-3; 9 nucleotides agree with TRBD2. J gave up 2 bases and V 4 bases, and 2 bases lay outside the gene matches. The V gene's germline CDR1 is SGHRS and CDR2 YFSETQ. There are 14 residues in the CDR3. CDR3 protein: CASSPSGITDTQYF. CDR3 coding DNA: TGCGCCAGCAGCCCTAGCGGGATCACAGATACGCAGTATTTT.

V usage is TRBV6-5 and J usage is TRBJ2-7; TRBD2 agrees at 7 bases. The CDR3 consists of 14 residues. Trimming removed 4 bases from V and 4 bases from J; junction bases left unmatched: 7. The germline V gene has CDR1 MNHEY and CDR2 SVGAGI. The CDR3 coding sequence is TGTGCCAGCAGTTCGGGCGGGAGTAGTTACGAGCAGTACTTC. This translates into CASSSGGSSYEQYF.

This chain joins TRBV7-2 and TRBJ2-7; 7 bases are a match to TRBD1. J gave up 3 bases and V 1 base, and 6 bases lay outside the gene matches. The germline CDR1 and CDR2 sequences are SGHTA and FQGNSA. CDR3 length equals 15 residues. Here the CDR3 reads CASSLVSGQNYEQYF. The CDR3, as DNA: TGTGCCAGCAGCTTAGTGTCGGGACAGAACTACGAGCAGTACTTC.